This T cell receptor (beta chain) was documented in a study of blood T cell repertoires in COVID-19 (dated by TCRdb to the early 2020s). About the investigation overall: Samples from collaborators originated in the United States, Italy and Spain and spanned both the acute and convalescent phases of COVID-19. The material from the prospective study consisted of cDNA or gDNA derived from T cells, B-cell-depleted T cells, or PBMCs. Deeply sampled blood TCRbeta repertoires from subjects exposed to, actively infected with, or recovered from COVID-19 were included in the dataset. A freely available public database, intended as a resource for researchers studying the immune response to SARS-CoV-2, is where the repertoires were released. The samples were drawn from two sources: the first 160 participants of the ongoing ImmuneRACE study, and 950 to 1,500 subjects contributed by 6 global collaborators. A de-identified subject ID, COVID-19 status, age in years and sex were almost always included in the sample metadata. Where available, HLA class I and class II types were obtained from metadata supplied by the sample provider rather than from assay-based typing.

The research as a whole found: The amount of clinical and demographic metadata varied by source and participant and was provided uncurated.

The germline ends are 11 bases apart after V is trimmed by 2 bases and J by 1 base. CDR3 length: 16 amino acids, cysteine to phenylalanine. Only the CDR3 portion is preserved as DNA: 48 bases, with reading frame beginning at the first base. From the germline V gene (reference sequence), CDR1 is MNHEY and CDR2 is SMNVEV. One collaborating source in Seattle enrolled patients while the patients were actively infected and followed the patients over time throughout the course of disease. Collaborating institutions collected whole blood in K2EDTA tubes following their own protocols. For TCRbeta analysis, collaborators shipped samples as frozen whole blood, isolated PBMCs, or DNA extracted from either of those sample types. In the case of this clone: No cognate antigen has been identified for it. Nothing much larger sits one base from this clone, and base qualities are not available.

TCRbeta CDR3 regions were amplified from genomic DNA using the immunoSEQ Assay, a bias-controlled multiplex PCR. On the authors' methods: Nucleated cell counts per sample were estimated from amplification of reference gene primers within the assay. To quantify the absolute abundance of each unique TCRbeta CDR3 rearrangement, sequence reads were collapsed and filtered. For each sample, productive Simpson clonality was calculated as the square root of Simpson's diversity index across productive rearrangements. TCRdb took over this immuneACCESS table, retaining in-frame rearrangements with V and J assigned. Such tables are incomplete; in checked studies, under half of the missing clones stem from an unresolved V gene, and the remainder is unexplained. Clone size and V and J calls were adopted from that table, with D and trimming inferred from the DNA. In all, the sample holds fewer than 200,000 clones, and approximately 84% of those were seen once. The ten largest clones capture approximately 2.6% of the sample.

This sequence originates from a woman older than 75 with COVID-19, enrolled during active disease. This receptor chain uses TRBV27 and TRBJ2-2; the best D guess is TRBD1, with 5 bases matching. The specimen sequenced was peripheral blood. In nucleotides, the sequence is TGTGCCAGCAGTTTAAGGGCAGGGTGGAACACCGGGGAGCTGTTTTTT. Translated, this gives CASSLRAGWNTGELFF.